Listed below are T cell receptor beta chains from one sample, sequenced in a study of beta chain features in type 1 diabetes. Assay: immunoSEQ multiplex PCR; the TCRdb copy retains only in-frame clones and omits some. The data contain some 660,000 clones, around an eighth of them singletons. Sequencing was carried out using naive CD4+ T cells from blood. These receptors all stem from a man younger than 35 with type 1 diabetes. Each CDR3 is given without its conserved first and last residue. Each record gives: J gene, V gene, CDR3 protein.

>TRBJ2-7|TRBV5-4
ASSLAGTTSYEQY
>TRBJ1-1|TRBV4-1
ASSRSGSLDTEAF
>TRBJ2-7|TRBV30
AWSGGPVVHEQY
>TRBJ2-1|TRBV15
ATSRAGTSVDGEQF
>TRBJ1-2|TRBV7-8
ASSLGGRYGYT
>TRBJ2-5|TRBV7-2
ASSFRPRETQY
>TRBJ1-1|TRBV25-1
ASFGTGGTEAF
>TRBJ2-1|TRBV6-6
ASSLQGREQF
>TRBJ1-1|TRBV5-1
ASSLQEPNTEAF
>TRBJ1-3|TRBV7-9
ASSLAGGNTIY
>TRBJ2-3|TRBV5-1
ASSPGLAMSTDTQY
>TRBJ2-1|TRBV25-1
ASSGLTSGHNEQF
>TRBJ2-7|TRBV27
ASSLPGLPYEQY
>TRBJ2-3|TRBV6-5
ASSLTESTDTQY
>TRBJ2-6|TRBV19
ASSLALPGANVLT
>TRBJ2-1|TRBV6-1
ASSEQGLAADIPF
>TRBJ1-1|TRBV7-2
ASSPGLMNTEAF
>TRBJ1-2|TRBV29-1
SVRTGDYGYT
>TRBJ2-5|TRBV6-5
ASSPRWETQY
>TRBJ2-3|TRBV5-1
ASGDRGTDTQY
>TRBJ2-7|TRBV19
ASSTPRTGGYEQY
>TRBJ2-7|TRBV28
ASSFSWRDRSYEQY
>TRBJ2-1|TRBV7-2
ASSRAGAGVNNEQF
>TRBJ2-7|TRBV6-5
ASSYSRVGVAYEQY
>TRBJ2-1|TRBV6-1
ASSLQGITLREQF
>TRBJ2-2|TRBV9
ASSVVGHSSTGELF
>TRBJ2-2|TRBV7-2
ASSLRYTGELF
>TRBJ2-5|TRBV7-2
ASSRPGRKQETQY
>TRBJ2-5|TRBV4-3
ASSLKTGLAGSRGETQY
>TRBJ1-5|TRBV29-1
SVGQINQPQH
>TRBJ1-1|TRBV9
ASSVAHRPNTEAF
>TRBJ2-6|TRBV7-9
ASSLGPSGANVLT
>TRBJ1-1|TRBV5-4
ASSLAPGTEAF
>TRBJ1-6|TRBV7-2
ASSTPRGGSYNSPLH
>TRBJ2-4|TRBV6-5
ASSPGLASSIQY
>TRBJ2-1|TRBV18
ASSPGEGNEQF
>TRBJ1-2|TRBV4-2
ASSQNPDSGGYGYT
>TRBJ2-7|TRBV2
ASSESSKQY
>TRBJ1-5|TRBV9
ASPRRQGVNQPQH
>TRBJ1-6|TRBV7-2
ASSLAGIPNSPLH
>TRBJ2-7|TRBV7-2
ASSLGAASGEQY